A single sample is the source of the 21 T cell receptor beta chains below, sequenced in a study of identical twins. From the 5' RACE reads, TCRdb called clonotypes with MiXCR, one entry per CDR3 protein. The data contain around 340,000 distinct CDR3 sequences, around 9.7% of them singletons. The sequenced sample consisted of naive T cells sorted from blood. These receptors came from a woman between 45 and 60 years old in good health.

This clonotype was counted only a few times. The chain uses TRBV3-1 and TRBJ2-7, with no clear D. CDR1 is LGHDT and CDR2 is YNNKEL in the germline V gene (reference sequence). The CDR3 has 12 amino acids. The V end was cut by 3 bases, the J end by 2 bases, with 5 bases between. The CDR3 coding sequence is TGTGCCAGCAGCCACCAAACCTACGAGCAGTACTTC. Amino acid sequence: CASSHQTYEQYF.

This clonotype was seen at least ten times. The chain joins TRBV4-1 to TRBJ2-6; the D is unclear. The germline gives CDR1 MGHRA, CDR2 YSYEKL. The V end was cut by 6 bases, the J end by 2 bases, with 5 bases between. The CDR3 totals 13 residues. The CDR3 DNA reads TGCGCCAGCAGTCCCCCTGGGGCCAACGTCCTGACTTTC. This gives the protein CASSPPGANVLTF.

This clonotype was seen ten or more times. The chain combines TRBV20-1 with TRBJ2-1, with 8 bases identical to TRBD2. CDR3 length: 14 amino acids. The V segment lost 1 base and the J segment 4 bases; nucleotides outside the gene matches: 3. Germline assignment: CDR1 DFQATT and CDR2 SNEGSKA (reference sequence). DNA of the CDR3: TGCAGTGCTAGAGTCGGGAGGGAGTACAATGAGCAGTTCTTC. Residues: CSARVGREYNEQFF.

This clonotype was observed a few times. V is TRBV6-5 and J is TRBJ1-2; no firm D call. V was clipped by 5 bases and J by 4 bases, with 14 bases between them. Germline CDR1 and CDR2: MNHEY and SVGAGI. The CDR3 runs to 14 residues. The CDR3 reads CASSPGVVSYGYTF. The CDR3 DNA is TGTGCCAGCAGTCCCGGTGTGGTTTCCTATGGCTACACCTTC.

The CDR3 DNA is TGCGCCAGCAGCTCAGATCCGGGACTAGCGGGAGAGGGGGAGCAGTTCTTC. Translated: CASSSDPGLAGEGEQFF. The V gene is TRBV5-1, the J gene TRBJ2-1, with 14 nucleotides matching TRBD2. The V gene end was trimmed by 3 bases and the J gene end by 10 bases; junction bases not matched to a gene: 12. The length of the CDR3 is 17 residues. From germline, CDR1 is SGHRS and CDR2 YFSETQ.

This clonotype was seen at least ten times. CDR3: CASSAQNTEAFF. In nucleotides, the CDR3 is TGCGCCAGCAGCGCCCAGAACACTGAAGCTTTCTTT. This chain joins TRBV5-1 and TRBJ1-1; no clear D gene. The germline V and J ends were trimmed by 4 bases and 1 base, with 5 bases remaining between them. The CDR3 totals 12 residues. Germline V CDR1 and CDR2: SGHRS, YFSETQ.

This clonotype was found many times. The chain couples TRBV4-1 to TRBJ1-1; no reliable D call. CDR1 and CDR2 from the germline V gene are MGHRA and YSYEKL. V was trimmed by 1 base and J by 1 base, leaving 10 bases between them. The CDR3 extends over 15 amino acids. The chain's CDR3 is CASSQARDKNTEAFF. The CDR3 DNA reads TGCGCCAGCAGCCAAGCGAGAGATAAGAACACTGAAGCTTTCTTT.

This CDR3 reads CSVGQGIIQSPLHF. CDR3 coding DNA: TGCAGTGTCGGACAGGGAATAATTCAGTCACCCCTCCACTTT. The chain is built from TRBV20-1 and TRBJ1-6; TRBD1 matches 8 bases. Germline V gene data show CDR1 as DFQATT and CDR2 as SNEGSKA (reference sequence). CDR3 length equals 14 residues. Germline trimming cut 7 bases from V and 10 bases from J; bases unmatched to any gene: 12.

This clonotype appeared many times. The chain joins TRBV29-1 to TRBJ1-1; weak D call: TRBD1 (5 bases). The CDR3 consists of 17 residues. Trimming left V 4 bases short and J 2 bases short, with 23 bases between. Germline CDR1 SQVTM, CDR2 ANQGSEA. As DNA, the CDR3 is TGCAGCGTTGTAAGAGATCGCAGGGTGGACTATAACACTGAAGCTTTCTTT. This codes for CSVVRDRRVDYNTEAFF.

This clonotype was seen many times. V gene TRBV10-3 combines with J gene TRBJ1-3; D might be TRBD1 (5 bases). The CDR3 totals 14 residues. CDR1 and CDR2 (germline): ENHRY, SYGVKD. Trimming took 2 bases from V and 5 from J, leaving 10 bases between them. Written as DNA, the CDR3 is TGTGCCATCAGTGAGGGGACGGTCCGAAACACCATATATTTT. Its translation is CAISEGTVRNTIYF.

This clonotype was detected ten times or more. The chain links TRBV27 to TRBJ2-1, with 15 nucleotides matching TRBD2. Trimming cost V 10 bases and J 7 bases; bases outside gene matches: 14. Germline loops: CDR1 MNHEY, CDR2 SMNVEV (reference sequence). The CDR3 runs to 17 residues. In nucleotides, the CDR3 is TGTGCCACCCGACCGGGTGGAGGGACTAGCGGGAGGAATGAGCAGTTCTTC. Its translation is CATRPGGGTSGRNEQFF.

The V and J genes are TRBV12-3 or TRBV12-4 and TRBJ1-3, with D uncertain. The CDR3 contains 17 residues. V dropped 7 bases and J dropped 2 bases, with 21 bases sitting between them. CDR3 sequence: CASTGFEAPKAGNTIYF. In DNA, the CDR3 is TGTGCCAGCACGGGGTTCGAGGCTCCAAAGGCTGGAAACACCATATATTTT.

This clonotype was observed a few times. The chain couples TRBV5-1 to TRBJ1-1, with D hard to call. There are 13 residues in the CDR3. V was clipped by 2 bases and J by 3 bases, with 8 bases between them. CDR1 is SGHRS, CDR2 YFSETQ, per germline. The DNA for the CDR3 is TGCGCCAGCAGCTTACAGATGGACACTGAAGCTTTCTTT. This sequence encodes CASSLQMDTEAFF.

The V call is TRBV20-1, the J call TRBJ1-2; the D gene is possibly TRBD1 (5 bases). This CDR3 comprises 11 residues. Germline-derived CDR1 and CDR2 are DFQATT and SNEGSKA (reference sequence). The CDR3 sequence is CHPAGSYGYTF. CDR3 in DNA: TGCCACCCGGCAGGGTCCTATGGCTACACCTTC.

J is TRBJ2-1 and V is TRBV19, with 11 bases aligning to TRBD2. Germline V lookup: CDR1 LNHDA, CDR2 SQIVND (reference sequence). J lost 3 bases, V lost 3 bases, and 4 bases had no gene match. CDR3 size: 16 residues. CDR3 sequence reads: CASSMSTSGIYNEQFF. CDR3 sequence (DNA): TGTGCCAGTAGTATGTCGACTAGCGGGATCTACAATGAGCAGTTCTTC.

This chain connects TRBV25-1 to TRBJ2-2, with D perhaps matching TRBD1 or TRBD2 (5 bases each). This CDR3 has 15 amino acids. V lost 4 bases to trimming and J lost 4 bases, with 13 bases between them. Germline CDR1 MGHDK, CDR2 SYGVNS. The CDR3 nucleotides are TGTGCCAGCAGTGGAGGGGTCTCGAGCACCGGGGAGCTGTTTTTT. This codes for CASSGGVSSTGELFF.

In this sample, this clonotype turned up many times. The chain combines TRBV4-1 with TRBJ2-3, with 8 bases matching TRBD2. CDR3 length equals 15 residues. CDR1 and CDR2 (germline): MGHRA, YSYEKL. Losses at the gene ends were 4 bases for V and 3 bases for J; bases not matched to a gene: 6. CDR3 loop: CASSLGLVATDTQYF. Written as DNA, the CDR3 is TGCGCCAGCAGCCTGGGACTAGTTGCGACAGATACGCAGTATTTT.

This clonotype was seen a single time. A read error may be the cause here, since a much bigger clone is one base away. The CDR3 nucleotides read TGCAGTGCCCAAAACACAGGGGACACTGAAGCTTTCTTT. Its translation: CSAQNTGDTEAFF. This chain uses TRBV20-1 with TRBJ1-1; 7 bases are a match to TRBD1. In germline, CDR1 is DFQATT, CDR2 SNEGSKA (reference sequence). The V gene end was trimmed by 6 bases and the J gene end by 3 bases; junction bases not matched to a gene: 7. This CDR3 has 13 amino acids.

Ten or more counts support this clonotype. The rearrangement links TRBV30 to TRBJ2-1; the match to TRBD2 covers 10 bases. Germline CDR1 GTSNPN, CDR2 SVGIG (reference sequence). J gave up 0 bases and V 8 bases, and 7 bases lay outside the gene matches. The CDR3 covers 15 residues. The CDR3 DNA sequence: TGTGCCGCCTGGACTAGCGGAGTCTCCTACAATGAGCAGTTCTTC. Its translation: CAAWTSGVSYNEQFF.

The sample holds a few counts of this clonotype. This rearrangement joins TRBV5-1 to TRBJ1-1; tentative D call: TRBD1 (5 bases). The length of the CDR3 is 13 residues. Per the germline V gene, CDR1 is SGHRS and CDR2 is YFSETQ. The ends were cut back, 4 bases at V and 4 bases at J, with 11 bases in the middle. This chain's CDR3 is CASSRSGGTEAFF. The CDR3 DNA is TGCGCCAGCAGCCGCTCGGGGGGCACTGAAGCTTTCTTT.

This clonotype was seen a few times. The rearrangement links TRBV12-3 or TRBV12-4 to TRBJ2-7; the D is unclear. Trimming took off 3 bases at V and 4 bases at J, with 13 bases between the two ends. The CDR3 length is 14 residues. The CDR3 region is CASSLEGPRYEQYF. The CDR3 coding sequence is TGTGCCAGCAGTTTGGAAGGGCCAAGGTACGAGCAGTACTTC.